The T cell receptor beta chain described here comes from a study of response to subunit inactivated influenza vaccine. In TCRdb, the RT-PCR reads were re-called with MiXCR into one record per CDR3 protein. The sample contains hundreds of thousands of distinct CDR3 sequences, approximately 11% of which appear only once. Germline V lookup: CDR1 LNHDA, CDR2 SQIVND (reference sequence). This CDR3 region has 14 residues. Germline trimming cut 8 bases from V and 4 bases from J; bases unmatched to any gene: 5. This clonotype was counted at least ten times. The sample was also linked to a second study, of T cells expressing NK-cell markers. From that paper: Synthesis of TCR beta cDNA relied on 5'RACE template switching carrying UMIs. Of the CD8+ T cell pool in several donors, roughly 1.0-7.5% was accounted for by dominant NKG2C+ clonotypes.

The clonotype originates from a man between 50 and 59 years old who received an inactivated influenza vaccine. Material: PBMCs from blood, obtained on the day of vaccination. V and J are TRBV19 and TRBJ2-1, with 10 nucleotides matching TRBD2. In nucleotides, the CDR3 is TGTGCCAGTCAGACTAGCGGGTGGTACAATGAGCAGTTCTTC. This encodes CASQTSGWYNEQFF. The variable domain in full, completed from reference TRBV19 and TRBJ2-1, reads DGGITQSPKYLFRKEGQNVTLSCEQNLNHDAMYWYRQDPGQGLRLIYYSQIVNDFQKGDIAEGYSVSREKKESFPLTVTSAQKNPTAFYLCASQTSGWYNEQFFGPGTRLTVL.